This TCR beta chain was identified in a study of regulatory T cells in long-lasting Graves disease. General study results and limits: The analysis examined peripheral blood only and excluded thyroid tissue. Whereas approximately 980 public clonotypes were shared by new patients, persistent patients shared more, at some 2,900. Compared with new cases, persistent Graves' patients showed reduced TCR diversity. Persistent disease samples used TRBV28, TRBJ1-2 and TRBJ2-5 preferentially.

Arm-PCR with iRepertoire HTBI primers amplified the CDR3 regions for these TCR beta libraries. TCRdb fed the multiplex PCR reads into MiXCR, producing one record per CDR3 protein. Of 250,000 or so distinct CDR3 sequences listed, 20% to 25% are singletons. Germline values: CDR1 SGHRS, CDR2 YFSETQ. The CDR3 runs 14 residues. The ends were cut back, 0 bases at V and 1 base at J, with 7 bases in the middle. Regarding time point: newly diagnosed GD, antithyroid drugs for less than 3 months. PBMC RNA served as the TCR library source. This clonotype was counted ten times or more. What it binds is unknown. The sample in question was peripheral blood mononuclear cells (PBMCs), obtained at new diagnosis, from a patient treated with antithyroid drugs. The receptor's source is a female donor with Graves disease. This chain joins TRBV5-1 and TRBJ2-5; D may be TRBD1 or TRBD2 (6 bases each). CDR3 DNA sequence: TGCGCCAGCAGCTTGGAGGGGGGCCAAGAGACCCAGTACTTC. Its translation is CASSLEGGQETQYF.